The subject of this entry is one T cell receptor beta chain. This receptor's antigen is unknown. Per-base quality was not reported, and no clone a single base away is much larger than it. This entry is derived from a study of Ad26.COV2.S vaccination and SARS-CoV-2 variants (dated by TCRdb to about 2021). Background on the whole study: Sequencing of the TCRbeta repertoire served to evaluate the specificity and breadth of SARS-CoV-2-reactive T cell receptors following Ad26.COV2.S vaccination. A total of 32 samples were included in the TCR-sequenced set, comprising roughly 19 Ad26.COV2.S vaccine recipients, 5 placebo recipients and 8 SARS-CoV-2 convalescent individuals.

TCRbeta CDR3 regions were sequenced with the immunoSEQ Assay. After extraction, genomic DNA underwent amplification by bias-controlled multiplex PCR, followed by high-throughput sequencing. As for the authors' bioinformatics: To quantify the absolute abundance of each unique TCRbeta CDR3 region, sequences were collapsed and filtered. T cell fraction was estimated by normalization of TCRbeta template counts to usable DNA, with usable DNA being measured through amplification of reference genes present in all nucleated cells. Repertoire TCRs were annotated as SARS-CoV-2-specific when V gene, CDR3 amino acid sequence and J gene were exactly matched to a known reactive TCR set. The reference SARS-CoV-2 TCR set came from MIRA and was filtered for enrichment in COVID-19-positive ImmuneCODE repertoires, removing public or cross-reactive TCRs. Using the MIRA antigens, annotated TCRs were further analysed by specific ORF or by position within an ORF. Breadth was defined as annotated unique rearrangements over total unique productive rearrangements; depth was the summed frequency of those rearrangements. Group comparisons of TCR breadth used two-sided Wilcoxon rank-sum tests. The table comes from immuneACCESS by way of TCRdb, which keeps in-frame sequences with V and J called. Part of the clones is missing from these tables; in studies checked, under half for an unresolved V gene and the rest for unknown reasons. V and J calls and clone size are given by that table; D and trimming were obtained from the DNA. The sample records under 150,000 clones, just over 85% of which are singletons. In total, the top ten clones hold 4.5% to 6% of the sample.

Summary of the overall study and its limitations: Higher spike-specific TCR breadth was observed in Ad26.COV2.S recipients than in placebo recipients (P = 0.0014). After vaccination, spike-specific CD8+ and CD4+ T cell responses were reported to show substantial breadth. The authors noted that the TCR breadth and depth analyses may have underestimated total T cell responses. Vaccine and placebo recipients had comparable non-spike TCR breadth, which fits with the vaccine containing only spike.

The time point label, read with the paper, signifies: individuals recovered from natural SARS-CoV-2 infection. The receptor was isolated from a human donor who had recovered from COVID-19. The material was peripheral blood, obtained after recovery from COVID-19.

The CDR3 loop reads CASRDTGQANYGYTF. The DNA is TGTGCCAGTAGGGATACGGGACAAGCTAACTATGGCTACACCTTC. The chain employs TRBV19 and TRBJ1-2; the best D guess is TRBD1, with 6 bases matching. CDR1 and CDR2, per the germline V gene (reference sequence), are LNHDA and SQIVND. Reading from cysteine to phenylalanine, the CDR3 counts 15 amino acids. Of the read, only the CDR3 DNA is kept; its 45 bases are in frame from base 1. V lost 6 bases and J lost 0 bases; the stretch between them is 14 bases long.